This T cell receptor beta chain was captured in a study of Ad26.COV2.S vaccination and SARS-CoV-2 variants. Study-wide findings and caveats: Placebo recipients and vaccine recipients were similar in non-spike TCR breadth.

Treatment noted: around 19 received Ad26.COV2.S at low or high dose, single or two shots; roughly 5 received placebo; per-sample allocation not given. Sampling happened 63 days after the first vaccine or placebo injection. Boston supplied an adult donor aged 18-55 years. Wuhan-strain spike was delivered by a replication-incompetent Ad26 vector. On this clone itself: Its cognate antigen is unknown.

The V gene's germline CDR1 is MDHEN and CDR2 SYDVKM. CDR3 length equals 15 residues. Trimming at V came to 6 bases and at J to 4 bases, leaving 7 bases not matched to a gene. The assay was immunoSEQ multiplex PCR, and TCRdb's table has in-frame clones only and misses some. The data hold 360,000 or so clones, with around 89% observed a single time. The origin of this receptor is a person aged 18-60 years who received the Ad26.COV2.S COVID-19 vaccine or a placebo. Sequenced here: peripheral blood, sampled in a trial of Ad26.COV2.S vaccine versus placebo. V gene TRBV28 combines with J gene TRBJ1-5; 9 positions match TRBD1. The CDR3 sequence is CASSPTGGGNQPQHF. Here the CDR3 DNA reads TGTGCCAGCAGCCCGACAGGGGGTGGGAATCAGCCCCAGCATTTT.